This T cell receptor (beta chain) was sequenced during a study of cytomegalovirus exposure and HLA in healthy donors. This clone occurred a few times. Its antigen is not known. Germline CDR1 and CDR2: SGHTA and FQGNSA. The germline V and J ends were trimmed by 2 bases and 0 bases, with 9 bases remaining between them. This CDR3 has 15 amino acids. PCR used 60 Vbeta primers and 13 Jbeta primers. TCRdb keeps only in-frame clones here, not all; method: immunoSEQ multiplex PCR. The sample has about 160,000 clones, just under 80% seen once. Donors showed nominal health when sampled, although they likely had unrecorded immune exposures. Study results and limitations: As immune exposure information, only CMV serostatus was available. A missense variant in DCLRE1C was later tied to TCR beta V- and J-gene trimming. Cytomegalovirus-associated status was assigned to 150 to 200 TCR beta chains.

Sequencing used PBMCs. This rearrangement joins TRBV7-2 to TRBJ2-3; the D gene is possibly TRBD2 (6 bases). This TCR was recovered from a man younger than 35 in good health and CMV-seropositive. The DNA of the CDR3 is TGTGCCAGCAGCTTAAATAGCGGAAGCACAGATACGCAGTATTTT. It codes for CASSLNSGSTDTQYF.